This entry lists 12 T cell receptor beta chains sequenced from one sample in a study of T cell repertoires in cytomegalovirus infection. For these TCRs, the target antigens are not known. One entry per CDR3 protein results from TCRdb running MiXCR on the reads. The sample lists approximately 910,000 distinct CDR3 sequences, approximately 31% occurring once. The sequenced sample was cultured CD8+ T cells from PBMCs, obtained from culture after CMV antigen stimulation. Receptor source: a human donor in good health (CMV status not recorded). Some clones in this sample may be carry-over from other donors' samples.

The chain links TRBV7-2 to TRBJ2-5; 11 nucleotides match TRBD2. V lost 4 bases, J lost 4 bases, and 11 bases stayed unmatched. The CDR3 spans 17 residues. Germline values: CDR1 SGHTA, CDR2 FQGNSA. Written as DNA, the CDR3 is TGTGCCAGCAGCTCCTTAGCGGGGGGGCCAGGGTTAGAGACCCAGTACTTC. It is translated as CASSSLAGGPGLETQYF.

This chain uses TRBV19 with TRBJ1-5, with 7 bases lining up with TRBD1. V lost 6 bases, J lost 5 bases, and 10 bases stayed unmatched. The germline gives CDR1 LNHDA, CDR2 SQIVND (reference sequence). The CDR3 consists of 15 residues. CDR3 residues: CASSITRDSYQPQHF. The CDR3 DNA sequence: TGTGCCAGTAGCATTACTCGGGACAGCTATCAGCCCCAGCATTTT. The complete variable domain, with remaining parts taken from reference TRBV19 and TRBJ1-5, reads DGGITQSPKYLFRKEGQNVTLSCEQNLNHDAMYWYRQDPGQGLRLIYYSQIVNDFQKGDIAEGYSVSREKKESFPLTVTSAQKNPTAFYLCASSITRDSYQPQHFGDGTRLSIL.

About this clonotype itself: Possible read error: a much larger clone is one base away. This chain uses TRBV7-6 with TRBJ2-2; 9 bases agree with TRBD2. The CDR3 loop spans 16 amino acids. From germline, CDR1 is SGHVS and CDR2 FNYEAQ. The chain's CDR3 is CASSLGGLAGTGELSF. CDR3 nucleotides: TGTGCCAGCAGCTTAGGAGGGCTAGCGGGGACCGGGGAGCTGTCTTTT. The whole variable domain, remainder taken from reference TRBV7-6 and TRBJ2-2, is GAGVSQSPRYKVTKRGQDVALRCDPISGHVSLYWYRQALGQGPEFLTYFNYEAQQDKSGLPNDRFSAERPEGSISTLTIQRTEQRDSAMYRCASSLGGLAGTGELSFGEGSRLTVL.

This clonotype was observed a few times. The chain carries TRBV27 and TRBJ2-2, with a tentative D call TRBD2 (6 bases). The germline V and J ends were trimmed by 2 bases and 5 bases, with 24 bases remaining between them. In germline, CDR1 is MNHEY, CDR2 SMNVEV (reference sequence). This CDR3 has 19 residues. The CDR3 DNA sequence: TGTGCCAGCAGTTTAGGTCCAGGGCAGGAGGGCACTGGTACCGGGGAGCTGTTTTTT. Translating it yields CASSLGPGQEGTGTGELFF.

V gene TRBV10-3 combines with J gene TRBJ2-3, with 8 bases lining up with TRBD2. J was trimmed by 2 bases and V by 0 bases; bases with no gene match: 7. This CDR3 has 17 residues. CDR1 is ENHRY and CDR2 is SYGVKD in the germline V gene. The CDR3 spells CAISESIGGGITDTQYF. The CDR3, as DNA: TGTGCCATCAGTGAGTCGATTGGCGGGGGGATCACAGATACGCAGTATTTT.

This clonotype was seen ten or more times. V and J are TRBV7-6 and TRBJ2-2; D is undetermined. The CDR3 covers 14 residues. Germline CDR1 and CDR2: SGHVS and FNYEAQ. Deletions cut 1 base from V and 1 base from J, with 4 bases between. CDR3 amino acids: CASSLEGNTGELFF. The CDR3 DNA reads TGTGCCAGCAGCTTAGAGGGGAACACCGGGGAGCTGTTTTTT. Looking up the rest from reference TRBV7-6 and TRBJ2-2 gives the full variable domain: GAGVSQSPRYKVTKRGQDVALRCDPISGHVSLYWYRQALGQGPEFLTYFNYEAQQDKSGLPNDRFSAERPEGSISTLTIQRTEQRDSAMYRCASSLEGNTGELFFGEGSRLTVL.

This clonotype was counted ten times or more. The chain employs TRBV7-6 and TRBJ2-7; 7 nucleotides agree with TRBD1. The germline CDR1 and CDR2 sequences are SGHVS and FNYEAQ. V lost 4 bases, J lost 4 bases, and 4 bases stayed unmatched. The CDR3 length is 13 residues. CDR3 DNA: TGTGCCAGCAGCTCCGGGACAGTATACGAGCAGTACTTC. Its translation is CASSSGTVYEQYF.

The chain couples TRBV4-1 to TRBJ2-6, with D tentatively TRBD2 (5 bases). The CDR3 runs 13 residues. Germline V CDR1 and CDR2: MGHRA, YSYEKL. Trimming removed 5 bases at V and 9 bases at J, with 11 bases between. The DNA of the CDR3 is TGCGCCAGCAGCTACGAGGGAAACAACGTCCTGACTTTC. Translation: CASSYEGNNVLTF.

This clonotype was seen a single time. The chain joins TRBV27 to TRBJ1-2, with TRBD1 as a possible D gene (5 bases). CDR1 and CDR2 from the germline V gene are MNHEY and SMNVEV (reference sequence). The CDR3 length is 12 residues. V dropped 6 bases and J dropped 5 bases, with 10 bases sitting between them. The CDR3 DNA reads TGTGCCAGCAGGTCCGACAGTTATGGCTACACCTTC. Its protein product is CASRSDSYGYTF.

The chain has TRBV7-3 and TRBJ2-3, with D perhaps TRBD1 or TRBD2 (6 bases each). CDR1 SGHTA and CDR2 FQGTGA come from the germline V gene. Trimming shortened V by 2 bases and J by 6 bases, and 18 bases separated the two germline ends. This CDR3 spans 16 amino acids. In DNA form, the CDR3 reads TGTGCCAGCAGCTTAGGGGGGCCCGCATACACGGATACGCAGTATTTT. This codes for CASSLGGPAYTDTQYF.

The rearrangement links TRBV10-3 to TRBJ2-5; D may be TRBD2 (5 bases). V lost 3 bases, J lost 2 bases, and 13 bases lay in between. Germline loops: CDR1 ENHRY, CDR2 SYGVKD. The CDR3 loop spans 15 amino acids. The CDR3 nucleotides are TGTGCCATCAGTGATGGGGAGACGGGGCAAGAGACCCAGTACTTC. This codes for CAISDGETGQETQYF.

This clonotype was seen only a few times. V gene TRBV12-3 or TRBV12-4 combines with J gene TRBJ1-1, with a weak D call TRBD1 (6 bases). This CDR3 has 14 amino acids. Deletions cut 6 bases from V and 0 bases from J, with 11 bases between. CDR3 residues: CASRARGLNTEAFF. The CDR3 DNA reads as TGTGCCAGCAGGGCCCGGGGGCTGAACACTGAAGCTTTCTTT.